Here is one T cell receptor (beta chain) with its context. These data are taken from a study of blood T cell repertoires in COVID-19. Study as a whole: From the United States, Italy and Spain came samples of acute and convalescent COVID-19. Sample material is recorded as cDNA or gDNA derived from T cells, B-cell-depleted T cells, or PBMCs.

In the original analysis: Amplified reference gene primers provided the basis for estimating nucleated cell counts. The protocol was immunoSEQ multiplex PCR, while the TCRdb copy is restricted to in-frame clones and leaves out a portion. That table supplies the V and J calls and clone size; D and trimming were determined from the DNA. Among about 70,000 clones listed, about 88% were seen once. V was cut by 7 bases and J by 4 bases, with 19 bases left in between. The CDR3 loop spans 15 amino acids. Germline V gene sequence: CDR1 MDHEN, CDR2 SYDVKM. The chain joins TRBV28 to TRBJ2-5; the D is unclear. The specimen sequenced was peripheral blood. The source of this sequence is a man between 65 and 85 years old with active COVID-19. This CDR3 reads CASTQSRNLRETQYF. DNA of the CDR3: TGTGCCAGCACCCAATCTAGGAATCTCCGAGAGACCCAGTACTTC.